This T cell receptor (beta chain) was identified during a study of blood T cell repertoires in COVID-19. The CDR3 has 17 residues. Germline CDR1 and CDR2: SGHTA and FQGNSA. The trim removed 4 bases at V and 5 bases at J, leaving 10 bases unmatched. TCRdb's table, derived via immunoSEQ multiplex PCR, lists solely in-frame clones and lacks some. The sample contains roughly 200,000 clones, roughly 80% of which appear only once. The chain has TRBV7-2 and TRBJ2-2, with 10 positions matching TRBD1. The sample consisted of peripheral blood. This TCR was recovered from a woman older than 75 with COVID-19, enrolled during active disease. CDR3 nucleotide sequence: TGTGCCAGCAGCTCGACAGGGGGCGTTGCGGGAACCGGGGAGCTGTTTTTT. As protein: CASSSTGGVAGTGELFF.